This is a list of T cell receptor beta chains from one sample in a study of blood T cell repertoires in COVID-19. Here immunoSEQ multiplex PCR was the method, and the copy in TCRdb shows in-frame clones only, minus some. The sample records about 430,000 clones, 70% to 90% being singletons. The sample taken for sequencing was PBMCs or T cells enriched from blood (not recorded which). These receptors all stem from a woman aged 30 to 39 with acute COVID-19. The conserved cysteine and the conserved F or W are not part of the CDR3 here.

v_gene: TRBV24-1; j_gene: TRBJ2-2; CDR3aa: ATSDSNTGIGTGELF
v_gene: TRBV5-1; j_gene: TRBJ1-5; CDR3aa: ASSAGLDNQPQH
v_gene: TRBV2; j_gene: TRBJ2-7; CDR3aa: ASSEDRPAVNSYEQY
v_gene: TRBV3-1/TRBV3-2; j_gene: TRBJ1-1; CDR3aa: ASSPRPGGTEAF
v_gene: TRBV19; j_gene: TRBJ1-6; CDR3aa: ATGVSGNSPLH
v_gene: TRBV7-9; j_gene: TRBJ1-1; CDR3aa: ASSLAPHLNTEAF
v_gene: TRBV24-1; j_gene: TRBJ2-1; CDR3aa: ATSGGLAGNEQF
v_gene: TRBV5-1; j_gene: TRBJ2-1; CDR3aa: ASSVHTDEQF
v_gene: TRBV5-4; j_gene: TRBJ2-6; CDR3aa: ASSYRSPGANVLT
v_gene: TRBV7-3; j_gene: TRBJ2-2; CDR3aa: ASSATGGTGELF
v_gene: TRBV6-2/TRBV6-3; j_gene: TRBJ1-1; CDR3aa: ASSYEGTGSSAF
v_gene: TRBV7-8; j_gene: TRBJ2-7; CDR3aa: ASSPLGRYEQY
v_gene: TRBV4-1; j_gene: TRBJ2-7; CDR3aa: ASSQDAYEQY
v_gene: TRBV5-1; j_gene: TRBJ1-2; CDR3aa: ASSLQANYGYT
v_gene: TRBV20-1; j_gene: TRBJ2-1; CDR3aa: SATTRDEQF
v_gene: TRBV9; j_gene: TRBJ1-1; CDR3aa: ASSVTGSANTEAF
v_gene: TRBV30; j_gene: TRBJ2-2; CDR3aa: AWSVRYEQTGELF
v_gene: TRBV6-5; j_gene: TRBJ1-1; CDR3aa: ASSRTGPNTEAF
v_gene: TRBV12-3/TRBV12-4; j_gene: TRBJ1-5; CDR3aa: ASSWATDPQH
v_gene: TRBV7-3; j_gene: TRBJ2-1; CDR3aa: ASSFSGEQF
v_gene: TRBV3-1/TRBV3-2; j_gene: TRBJ1-5; CDR3aa: ASSHGGDREIQPQH
v_gene: TRBV5-1; j_gene: TRBJ2-5; CDR3aa: ASSLSGERETQY
v_gene: TRBV9; j_gene: TRBJ2-1; CDR3aa: ASSVAQEQF
v_gene: TRBV7-3; j_gene: TRBJ2-1; CDR3aa: ASSPPGRGSNEQF
v_gene: TRBV7-3; j_gene: TRBJ2-3; CDR3aa: ASSLLGGPTDTQY
v_gene: TRBV7-9; j_gene: TRBJ1-4; CDR3aa: ASSLTWTVDEKLF
v_gene: TRBV18; j_gene: TRBJ2-3; CDR3aa: ASSPPSQGSTDTQY
v_gene: TRBV7-2; j_gene: TRBJ2-5; CDR3aa: ASSLGQGRKETQY
v_gene: TRBV30; j_gene: TRBJ2-3; CDR3aa: AWSPFLVAGSTDTQY
v_gene: TRBV28; j_gene: TRBJ2-2; CDR3aa: ASGGPRTGELF
v_gene: TRBV19; j_gene: TRBJ2-7; CDR3aa: ASTKYRGWGEQY
v_gene: TRBV5-1; j_gene: TRBJ2-5; CDR3aa: ATSSGGSETQY
v_gene: TRBV18; j_gene: TRBJ2-5; CDR3aa: ASSPPTSGVGETQY
v_gene: TRBV7-9; j_gene: TRBJ2-7; CDR3aa: ASSTDRGAYYEQY
v_gene: TRBV24-1; j_gene: TRBJ1-5; CDR3aa: ANEGQANQPQH
v_gene: TRBV7-9; j_gene: TRBJ2-7; CDR3aa: ASSLSGQAISYEQY
v_gene: TRBV28; j_gene: TRBJ1-6; CDR3aa: ASSLSDTWISSPLH
v_gene: TRBV7-2; j_gene: TRBJ2-1; CDR3aa: ASSRRLAGQYNEQF
v_gene: TRBV7-2; j_gene: TRBJ1-5; CDR3aa: ASSLVGGGSNQPQH
v_gene: TRBV7-2; j_gene: TRBJ1-1; CDR3aa: ASSKGQAMNTEAF
v_gene: TRBV10-1; j_gene: TRBJ1-2; CDR3aa: ASSEGSGFGYT
v_gene: TRBV24-1; j_gene: TRBJ2-2; CDR3aa: ATSDPRGQIGDTGELF
v_gene: TRBV7-8; j_gene: TRBJ2-3; CDR3aa: ASSRPADTQY
v_gene: TRBV24-1; j_gene: TRBJ2-7; CDR3aa: ATSDARIPYEQY
v_gene: TRBV5-5; j_gene: TRBJ2-7; CDR3aa: ASSLAQSPGAYEQY
v_gene: TRBV7-9; j_gene: TRBJ2-1; CDR3aa: ASSLAGLVSYNEQF